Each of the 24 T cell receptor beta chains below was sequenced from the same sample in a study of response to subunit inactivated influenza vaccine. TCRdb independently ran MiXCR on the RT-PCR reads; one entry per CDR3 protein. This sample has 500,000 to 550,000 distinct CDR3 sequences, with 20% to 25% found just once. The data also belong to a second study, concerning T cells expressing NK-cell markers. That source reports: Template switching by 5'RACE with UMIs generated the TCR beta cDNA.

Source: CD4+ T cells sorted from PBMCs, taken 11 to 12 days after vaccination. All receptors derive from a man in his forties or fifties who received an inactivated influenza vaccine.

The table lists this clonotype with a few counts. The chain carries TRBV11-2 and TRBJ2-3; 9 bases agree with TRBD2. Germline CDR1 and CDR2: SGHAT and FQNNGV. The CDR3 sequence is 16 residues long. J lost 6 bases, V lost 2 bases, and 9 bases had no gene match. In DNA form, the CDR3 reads TGTGCCAGCAGCTTAAGACTAGCGGAAGAAGGGGATACGCAGTATTTT. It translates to CASSLRLAEEGDTQYF.

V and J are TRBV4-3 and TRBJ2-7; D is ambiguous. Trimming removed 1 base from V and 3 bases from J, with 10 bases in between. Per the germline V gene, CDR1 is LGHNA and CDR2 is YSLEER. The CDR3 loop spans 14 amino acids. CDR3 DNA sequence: TGCGCCAGCAGCCAAGGGACCGATTTCTACGAGCAGTACTTC. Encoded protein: CASSQGTDFYEQYF.

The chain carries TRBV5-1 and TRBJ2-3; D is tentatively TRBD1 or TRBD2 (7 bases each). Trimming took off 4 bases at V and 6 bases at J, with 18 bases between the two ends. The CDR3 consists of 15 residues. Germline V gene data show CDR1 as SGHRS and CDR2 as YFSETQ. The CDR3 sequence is CASSVQGRGKDTQYF. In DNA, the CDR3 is TGCGCCAGCAGCGTACAGGGGCGGGGGAAGGATACGCAGTATTTT.

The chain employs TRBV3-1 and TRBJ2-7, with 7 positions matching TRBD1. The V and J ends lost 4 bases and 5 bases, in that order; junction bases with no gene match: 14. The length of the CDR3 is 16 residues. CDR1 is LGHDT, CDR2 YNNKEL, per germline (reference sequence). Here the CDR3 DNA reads TGTGCCAGCAGCCGGAAAATTGGACAGGTAGTCAACGAGCAGTACTTC. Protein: CASSRKIGQVVNEQYF.

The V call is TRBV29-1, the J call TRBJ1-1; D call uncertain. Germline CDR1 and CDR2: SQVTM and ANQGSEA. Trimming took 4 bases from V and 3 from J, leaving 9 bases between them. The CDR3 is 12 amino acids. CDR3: CSVGVPDTEAFF. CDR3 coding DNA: TGCAGCGTTGGTGTCCCAGACACTGAAGCTTTCTTT.

The CDR3 protein is CASSLEYQRTSTDTQYF. CDR3 coding DNA: TGTGCCAGCAGCTTGGAATACCAGCGAACTAGCACAGATACGCAGTATTTT. J is TRBJ2-3 and V is TRBV5-6, with D unclear. Germline V gene data show CDR1 as SGHDT and CDR2 as YYEEEE. The ends were cut back, 0 bases at V and 0 bases at J, with 14 bases in the middle. The CDR3 extends over 17 amino acids.

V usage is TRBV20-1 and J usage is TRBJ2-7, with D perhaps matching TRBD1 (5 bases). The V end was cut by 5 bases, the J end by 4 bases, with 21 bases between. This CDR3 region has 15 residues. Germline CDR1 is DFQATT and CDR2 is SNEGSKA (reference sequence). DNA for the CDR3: TGCAGTGCTCGTAGATTTACAGGCCCGCTTTACGAGCAGTACTTC. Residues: CSARRFTGPLYEQYF.

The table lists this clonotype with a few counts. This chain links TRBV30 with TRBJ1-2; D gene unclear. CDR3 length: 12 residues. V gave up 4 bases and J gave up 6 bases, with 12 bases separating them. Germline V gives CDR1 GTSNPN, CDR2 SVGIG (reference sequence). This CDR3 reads CAWTRGIDGYTF. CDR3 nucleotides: TGTGCCTGGACGCGGGGTATCGATGGCTACACCTTC.

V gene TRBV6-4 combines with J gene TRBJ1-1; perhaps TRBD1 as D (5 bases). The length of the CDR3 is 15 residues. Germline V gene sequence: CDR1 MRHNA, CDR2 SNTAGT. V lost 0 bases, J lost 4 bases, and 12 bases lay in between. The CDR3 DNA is TGTGCCAGCAGTGACTCCCCGGGGCTGATCACTGAAGCTTTCTTT. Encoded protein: CASSDSPGLITEAFF.

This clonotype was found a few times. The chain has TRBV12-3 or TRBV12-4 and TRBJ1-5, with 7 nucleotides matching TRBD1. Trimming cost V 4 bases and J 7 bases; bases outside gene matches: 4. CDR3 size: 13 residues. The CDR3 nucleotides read TGTGCCAGCAGTTCCAGGGGGAACCAGCCCCAGCATTTT. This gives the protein CASSSRGNQPQHF.

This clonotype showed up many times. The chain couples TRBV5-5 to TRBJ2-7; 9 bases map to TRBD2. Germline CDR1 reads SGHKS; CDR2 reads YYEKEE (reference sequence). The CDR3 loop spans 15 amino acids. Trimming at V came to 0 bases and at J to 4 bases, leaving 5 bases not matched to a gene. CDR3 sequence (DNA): TGTGCCAGCAGCTTGGGGGTTAGCGGGGGATACGAGCAGTACTTC. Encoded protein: CASSLGVSGGYEQYF.

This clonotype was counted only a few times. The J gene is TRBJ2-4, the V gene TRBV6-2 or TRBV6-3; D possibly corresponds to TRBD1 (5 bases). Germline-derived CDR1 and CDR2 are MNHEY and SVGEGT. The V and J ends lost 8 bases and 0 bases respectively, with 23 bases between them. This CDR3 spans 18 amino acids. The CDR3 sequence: CASSLTAFGALAKNIQYF. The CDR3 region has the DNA TGTGCCAGCTCTTTGACAGCCTTTGGGGCCTTAGCCAAAAACATTCAGTACTTC.

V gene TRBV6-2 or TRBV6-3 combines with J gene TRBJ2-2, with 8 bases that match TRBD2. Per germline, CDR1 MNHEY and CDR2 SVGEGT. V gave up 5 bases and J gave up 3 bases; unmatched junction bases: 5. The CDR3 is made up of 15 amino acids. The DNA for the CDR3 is TGTGCCAGCAGTAGAACTAGCGGTGACACCGGGGAGCTGTTTTTT. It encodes CASSRTSGDTGELFF.

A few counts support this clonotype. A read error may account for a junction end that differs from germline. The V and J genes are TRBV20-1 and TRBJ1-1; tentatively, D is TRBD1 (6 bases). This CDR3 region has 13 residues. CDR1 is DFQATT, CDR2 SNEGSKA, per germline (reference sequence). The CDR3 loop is CRAKGGMNTEAFF. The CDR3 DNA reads TGCAGGGCTAAGGGGGGCATGAACACTGAAGCTTTCTTT.

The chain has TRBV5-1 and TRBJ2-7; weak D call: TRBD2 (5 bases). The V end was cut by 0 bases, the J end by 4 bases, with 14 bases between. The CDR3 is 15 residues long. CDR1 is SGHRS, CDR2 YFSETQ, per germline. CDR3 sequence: CASSLGGPGDYEQYF. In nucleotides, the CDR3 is TGCGCCAGCAGCTTGGGAGGGCCAGGAGATTACGAGCAGTACTTC.

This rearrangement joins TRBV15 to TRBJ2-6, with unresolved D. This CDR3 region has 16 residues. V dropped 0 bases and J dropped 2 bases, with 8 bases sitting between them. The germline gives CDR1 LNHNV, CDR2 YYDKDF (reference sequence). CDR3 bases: TGTGCCACCAGCAGAGATATTGGGGCTGGGGCCAACGTCCTGACTTTC. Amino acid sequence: CATSRDIGAGANVLTF.

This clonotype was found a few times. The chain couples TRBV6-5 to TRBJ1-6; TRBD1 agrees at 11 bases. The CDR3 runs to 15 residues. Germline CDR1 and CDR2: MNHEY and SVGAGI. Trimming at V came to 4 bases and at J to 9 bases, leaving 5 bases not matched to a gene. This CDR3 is CASSSRDRGFSPLHF. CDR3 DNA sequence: TGTGCCAGCAGTTCCCGGGACAGGGGGTTTTCACCCCTCCACTTT.

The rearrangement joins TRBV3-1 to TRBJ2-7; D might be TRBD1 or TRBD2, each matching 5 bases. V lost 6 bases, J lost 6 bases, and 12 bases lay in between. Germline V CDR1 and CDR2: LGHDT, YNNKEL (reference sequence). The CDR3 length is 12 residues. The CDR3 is CASSPIGGEQYF. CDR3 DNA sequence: TGTGCCAGCAGTCCGATTGGGGGCGAGCAGTACTTC.

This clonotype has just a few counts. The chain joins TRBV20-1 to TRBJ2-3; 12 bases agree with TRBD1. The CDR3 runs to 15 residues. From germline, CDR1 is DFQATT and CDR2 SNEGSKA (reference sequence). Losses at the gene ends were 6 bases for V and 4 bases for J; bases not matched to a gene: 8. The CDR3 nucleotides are TGCAGTGCAGTGGGGGGACAGGGGGCACCAGATACGCAGTATTTT. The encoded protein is CSAVGGQGAPDTQYF.

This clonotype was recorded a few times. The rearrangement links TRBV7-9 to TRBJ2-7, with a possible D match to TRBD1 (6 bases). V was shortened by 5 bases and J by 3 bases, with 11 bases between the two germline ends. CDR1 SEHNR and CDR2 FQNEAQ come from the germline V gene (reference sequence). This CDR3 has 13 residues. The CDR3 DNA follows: TGTGCCAGCAGCACCCAGGGGTACTACGAGCAGTACTTC. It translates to CASSTQGYYEQYF. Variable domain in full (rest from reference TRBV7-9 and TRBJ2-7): DTGVSQNPRHKITKRGQNVTFRCDPISEHNRLYWYRQTLGQGPEFLTYFQNEAQLEKSRLLSDRFSAERPKGSFSTLEIQRTEQGDSAMYLCASSTQGYYEQYFGPGTRLTVT.

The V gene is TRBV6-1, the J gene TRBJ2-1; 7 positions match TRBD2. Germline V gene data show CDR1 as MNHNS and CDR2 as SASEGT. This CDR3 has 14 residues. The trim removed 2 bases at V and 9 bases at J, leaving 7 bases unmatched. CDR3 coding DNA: TGTGCCAGCAGTGAATTAGCGGCGGGAGTTGAGCAGTTCTTC. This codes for CASSELAAGVEQFF.

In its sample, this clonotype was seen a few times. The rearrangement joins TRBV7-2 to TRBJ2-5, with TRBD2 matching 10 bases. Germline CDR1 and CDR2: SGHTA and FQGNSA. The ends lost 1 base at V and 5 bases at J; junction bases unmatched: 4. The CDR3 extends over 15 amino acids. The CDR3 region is CASSLVAGGGETQYF. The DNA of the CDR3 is TGTGCCAGCAGCTTAGTAGCGGGGGGTGGCGAGACCCAGTACTTC.

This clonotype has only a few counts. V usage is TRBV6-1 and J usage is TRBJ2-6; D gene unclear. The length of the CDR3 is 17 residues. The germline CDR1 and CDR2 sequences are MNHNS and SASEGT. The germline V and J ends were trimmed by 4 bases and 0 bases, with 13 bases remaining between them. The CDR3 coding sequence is TGTGCCAGCAGTGGTCTGGCAGGCCCCTCTGGGGCCAACGTCCTGACTTTC. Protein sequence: CASSGLAGPSGANVLTF.

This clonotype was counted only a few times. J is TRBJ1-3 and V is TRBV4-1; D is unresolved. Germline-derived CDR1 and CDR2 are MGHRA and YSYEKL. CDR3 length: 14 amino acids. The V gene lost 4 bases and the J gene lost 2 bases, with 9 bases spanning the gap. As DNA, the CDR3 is TGCGCCAGCAGCCTGCTACCGACTGGAAACACCATATATTTT. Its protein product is CASSLLPTGNTIYF.